Following are 32 T cell receptor beta chains from one sample sequenced in a study of neurological immune-mediated disorders. Each CDR3 protein is one row after TCRdb ran MiXCR on the 5' RACE reads. The repertoire includes 55,000 to 70,000 distinct CDR3 sequences, over 8.5% of them detected once, and less than 8.5% sits in the top ten. Time point here: longitudinal time-point 1 (baseline). The sequenced sample was PBMCs. Receptors were obtained from a male donor with HTLV-1-associated myelopathy (HAM/TSP).

This clonotype was seen at least ten times. The chain uses TRBV28 and TRBJ1-2, with TRBD1 as a possible D gene (5 bases). CDR3 length: 14 amino acids. With 6 bases removed from V and 4 bases from J, the gap between germline ends came to 15 bases. Per the germline V gene, CDR1 is MDHEN and CDR2 is SYDVKM. The chain's CDR3 is CASRQRDFFYGYTF. For the CDR3, the DNA is TGTGCCAGCAGGCAGCGGGACTTTTTCTATGGCTACACCTTC.

This rearrangement joins TRBV15 to TRBJ2-4; no clear D gene. This CDR3 contains 14 residues. Germline values: CDR1 LNHNV, CDR2 YYDKDF (reference sequence). CDR3 in amino acids: CNTSRDLERNIQYF. CDR3 nucleotide sequence: TGTAACACCAGCAGAGATCTCGAGAGAAACATTCAGTACTTC. Based on the CDR3 plus reference TRBV15 and TRBJ2-4, the full variable domain is DAMVIQNPRYQVTQFGKPVTLSCSQTLNHNVMYWYQQKSSQAPKLLFHYYDKDFNNEADTPDNFQSRRPNTSFCFLDIRSPGLGDTAMYLCNTSRDLERNIQYFGAGTRLSVL.

This clonotype appeared many times. The rearrangement links TRBV2 to TRBJ1-1; D unclear. There are 12 residues in the CDR3. The V gene's germline CDR1 is SNHLY and CDR2 FYNNEI. V was clipped by 5 bases and J by 3 bases, with 7 bases between them. The CDR3 region has the DNA TGTGCCAGCAGTACTTTGGACACTGAAGCTTTCTTT. This sequence encodes CASSTLDTEAFF.

This clonotype was counted at least ten times. J is TRBJ2-7 and V is TRBV29-1, with 8 positions matching TRBD1. Trimming at V came to 6 bases and at J to 6 bases, leaving 7 bases not matched to a gene. There are 12 residues in the CDR3. Germline CDR1 and CDR2: SQVTM and ANQGSEA. CDR3 sequence reads: CSVRTGPLEQYF. In nucleotides, the CDR3 is TGCAGCGTCCGGACAGGGCCCCTCGAGCAGTACTTC.

This clonotype appeared many times. The CDR3 loop reads CASSLWTGDEQYF. For the CDR3, the DNA is TGCGCCAGCAGCTTGTGGACAGGGGACGAGCAGTACTTC. The J gene is TRBJ2-7, the V gene TRBV5-1, with 9 bases lining up with TRBD1. The ends lost 1 base at V and 5 bases at J; junction bases unmatched: 1. Germline CDR1 and CDR2: SGHRS and YFSETQ. This CDR3 region has 13 residues.

This clonotype was seen ten or more times. The gene calls are TRBV5-6 and TRBJ1-5; 7 bases match TRBD1. CDR1 and CDR2 (germline): SGHDT, YYEEEE. The J segment lost 2 bases and the V segment lost 0 bases, leaving 5 bases of the junction unmatched. CDR3 length: 16 residues. Written as DNA, the CDR3 is TGTGCCAGCAGCTTGGGGCGACAGGGCGGCAATCAGCCCCAGCATTTT. Its translation: CASSLGRQGGNQPQHF. Full variable domain (outside the CDR3, taken from reference TRBV5-6 and TRBJ1-5): DAGVTQSPTHLIKTRGQQVTLRCSPKSGHDTVSWYQQALGQGPQFIFQYYEEEERQRGNFPDRFSGHQFPNYSSELNVNALLLGDSALYLCASSLGRQGGNQPQHFGDGTRLSIL.

This clonotype was detected ten times or more. The rearrangement links TRBV6-2 or TRBV6-3 to TRBJ2-1; D assignment may be TRBD1 or TRBD2 (6 bases each). CDR1 is MNHEY, CDR2 SVGEGT, per germline. This CDR3 is 12 amino acids long. Trimming took 8 bases from V and 5 from J, leaving 10 bases between them. DNA for the CDR3: TGTGCCAGCCGGGGGCTGAACAATGAGCAGTTCTTC. This translates into CASRGLNNEQFF.

This clonotype was counted many times. This rearrangement joins TRBV9 to TRBJ2-3; tentative D call: TRBD2 (6 bases). Germline loops: CDR1 SGDLS, CDR2 YYNGEE. The CDR3 sequence is 14 residues long. The V end lost 4 bases, the J end lost 5 bases, and 14 bases lay between the germline ends. Written as DNA, the CDR3 is TGTGCCAGCAGCAAGGACTATGGAGGAGATACGCAGTATTTT. Protein sequence: CASSKDYGGDTQYF. Complete variable domain (other parts from reference TRBV9 and TRBJ2-3): DSGVTQTPKHLITATGQRVTLRCSPRSGDLSVYWYQQSLDQGLQFLIQYYNGEERAKGNILERFSAQQFPDLHSELNLSSLELGDSALYFCASSKDYGGDTQYFGPGTRLTVL.

The chain uses TRBV20-1 and TRBJ1-4; 7 nucleotides agree with TRBD1. Trimming cost V 4 bases and J 2 bases; bases outside gene matches: 7. The germline V gene has CDR1 DFQATT and CDR2 SNEGSKA (reference sequence). The CDR3 runs to 15 residues. CDR3 coding DNA: TGCAGTGCTACACACCACAGGGGCACTAATGAAAAACTGTTTTTT. Translating it yields CSATHHRGTNEKLFF.

As for this clonotype: The final CDR3 position lacks the conserved phenylalanine or tryptophan, pointing to a likely read error. J is TRBJ2-7 and V is TRBV24-1; no clear D gene. Trimming took off 4 bases at V and 2 bases at J, with 17 bases between the two ends. This CDR3 is built from 16 residues. Germline lookup yields CDR1 KGHDR and CDR2 SFDVKD. The CDR3 region is CATSDSRQLRAYEQYL. The DNA of the CDR3 is TGTGCCACCAGTGACTCCCGACAACTTAGAGCCTACGAGCAGTACCTT.

This clonotype was observed at least ten times. The genes are TRBV20-1 and TRBJ1-5; 7 nucleotides align to TRBD1. The CDR3 is 16 residues long. Germline CDR1 and CDR2: DFQATT and SNEGSKA (reference sequence). Trimming removed 6 bases from V and 4 bases from J; junction bases left unmatched: 15. The DNA for the CDR3 is TGCAGTGCAACCCTTCCTCAGGGGGGGCTTAATCAGCCCCAGCATTTT. It specifies CSATLPQGGLNQPQHF.

This clonotype was detected ten times or more. The chain carries TRBV14 and TRBJ2-1, with 9 bases identical to TRBD2. The ends lost 3 bases at V and 4 bases at J; junction bases unmatched: 4. Germline V CDR1 and CDR2: SGHDN, FVKESK. This CDR3 is 15 amino acids long. In DNA form, the CDR3 reads TGTGCCAGCAGCCATGGCGGGGGGGCATACAATGAGCAGTTCTTC. It translates to CASSHGGGAYNEQFF.

At least ten counts were recorded for this clonotype. The genes are TRBV10-2 and TRBJ2-2; 10 bases are a match to TRBD1. With 10 bases clipped from V and 0 bases from J, the junction kept 5 bases outside the gene matches. In germline, CDR1 is WSHSY, CDR2 SAAADI. The CDR3 contains 15 residues. The CDR3 reads CAIRGTGANTGELFF. For the CDR3, the DNA is TGCGCCATCCGAGGGACAGGGGCGAACACCGGGGAGCTGTTTTTT.

This clonotype was picked up many times. The gene calls are TRBV7-9 and TRBJ2-3; a possible D gene is TRBD1 (5 bases). The CDR3 sequence is 14 residues long. V gave up 5 bases and J gave up 0 bases, with 9 bases separating them. Germline-derived CDR1 and CDR2 are SEHNR and FQNEAQ (reference sequence). CDR3 protein: CASSTTGSTDTQYF. For the CDR3, the DNA is TGTGCCAGCAGCACTACAGGTAGCACAGATACGCAGTATTTT.

Many counts were recorded for this clonotype. This sequence joins TRBV20-1 and TRBJ2-7; D is unclear. V was clipped by 4 bases and J by 5 bases, with 18 bases between them. CDR3 length: 14 amino acids. Germline CDR1 DFQATT, CDR2 SNEGSKA (reference sequence). CDR3 sequence reads: CSATPPGFTHEQYF. The CDR3 nucleotides read TGCAGTGCTACTCCTCCCGGGTTCACCCACGAGCAGTACTTC.

This clonotype was observed a few times. This chain links TRBV20-1 with TRBJ2-7; D possibly corresponds to TRBD2 (6 bases). Germline-derived CDR1 and CDR2 are DFQATT and SNEGSKA (reference sequence). The CDR3 spans 13 residues. Trimming left V 6 bases short and J 1 base short, with 13 bases between. This chain's CDR3 is CSAPAGPSYEQYF. CDR3 DNA sequence: TGCAGTGCCCCAGCGGGTCCGTCCTACGAGCAGTACTTC.

This clonotype was seen repeatedly, ten times or more. The chain recombines TRBV7-7 with TRBJ2-5; D is possibly TRBD1 (6 bases). The germline V gene has CDR1 SSHAT and CDR2 FNYEAQ (reference sequence). There are 13 residues in the CDR3. Deletions cut 5 bases from V and 1 base from J, with 8 bases between. The CDR3 DNA sequence: TGTGCCAGCAGCCCAGGGGTCCAAGAGACCCAGTACTTC. It translates to CASSPGVQETQYF.

This chain uses TRBV12-3 or TRBV12-4 with TRBJ1-2, with TRBD1 identical over 11 bases. V was pared by 5 bases and J by 8 bases, with 19 bases of the junction left unmatched. The CDR3 has 18 residues. CDR3 region: CASSQTRTGGAGDRGYTF. CDR3 DNA: TGTGCCAGCAGTCAAACACGGACAGGGGGCGCGGGTGATAGAGGCTACACCTTC.

Of note for this clonotype: A read error may be the cause here, since a much bigger clone is one base away. This chain joins TRBV14 and TRBJ2-6; D unresolved. Germline-derived CDR1 and CDR2 are SGHDN and FVKESK. This CDR3 has 14 residues. Written as DNA, the CDR3 is TGTGCCAGCAGCCAAGGGTTTGGGGTCAACGTCCTGACTTTC. Amino acid sequence: CASSQGFGVNVLTF. Looking up the rest from reference TRBV14 and TRBJ2-6 gives the full variable domain: EAGVTQFPSHSVIEKGQTVTLRCDPISGHDNLYWYRRVMGKEIKFLLHFVKESKQDESGMPNNRFLAERTGGTYSTLKVQPAELEDSGVYFCASSQGFGVNVLTFGAGSRLTVL.

The sample holds a few counts of this clonotype. V and J are TRBV3-1 and TRBJ2-3; D may be TRBD2 (5 bases). The CDR3 loop spans 15 amino acids. V lost 4 bases to trimming and J lost 6 bases, with 17 bases between them. Germline lookup yields CDR1 LGHDT and CDR2 YNNKEL (reference sequence). CDR3: CASSPGHTGWDTQYF. CDR3 DNA sequence: TGTGCCAGCAGCCCCGGCCACACGGGGTGGGATACGCAGTATTTT.

This clonotype was detected many times. V and J are TRBV5-1 and TRBJ2-7; 8 bases map to TRBD1. Germline V gene data show CDR1 as SGHRS and CDR2 as YFSETQ. The V gene end was trimmed by 4 bases and the J gene end by 3 bases; junction bases not matched to a gene: 9. The CDR3 is 15 residues long. The CDR3 is CASSPSTGGFYEQYF. DNA for the CDR3: TGCGCCAGCAGCCCAAGCACAGGGGGGTTCTACGAGCAGTACTTC.

This clonotype was counted at least ten times. V gene TRBV13 combines with J gene TRBJ2-2, with TRBD1 matching 7 bases. Looked up from germline, CDR1 is PRHDT and CDR2 is FYEKMQ (reference sequence). The CDR3 consists of 17 residues. The J segment lost 0 bases and the V segment lost 5 bases, leaving 9 bases of the junction unmatched. CDR3 sequence (DNA): TGTGCCAGCAGCCCCGCCTTGGGACAGCCGAACACCGGGGAGCTGTTTTTT. Residues: CASSPALGQPNTGELFF.

At least ten counts were recorded for this clonotype. This sequence joins TRBV5-1 and TRBJ2-3; 9 positions match TRBD1. This CDR3 spans 18 amino acids. J gave up 3 bases and V 4 bases, and 15 bases lay outside the gene matches. CDR1 and CDR2 from the germline V gene are SGHRS and YFSETQ. CDR3 sequence: CASSEWGGGQGITDTQYF. The CDR3 bases are TGCGCCAGCAGCGAATGGGGCGGAGGACAGGGGATTACAGATACGCAGTATTTT.

This clonotype was picked up many times. The V and J genes are TRBV7-2 and TRBJ2-1, with TRBD2 matching over 11 bases. The V gene's germline CDR1 is SGHTA and CDR2 FQGNSA. The junction had 14 bases not matched to a gene; V was cut back by 0 bases and J by 4 bases. This CDR3 is built from 20 residues. The CDR3 spells CASSLAVLSPGLADYNEQFF. The CDR3 DNA is TGTGCCAGCAGCTTAGCGGTACTTAGCCCGGGACTAGCGGATTACAATGAGCAGTTCTTC.

The chain is built from TRBV5-1 and TRBJ2-3; D not resolved. V was clipped by 4 bases and J by 4 bases, with 13 bases between them. The germline V gene has CDR1 SGHRS and CDR2 YFSETQ. The CDR3 length is 14 residues. The CDR3 sequence is CASSPIPQPDTQYF. In nucleotides, the CDR3 is TGCGCCAGCAGCCCCATCCCTCAGCCAGATACGCAGTATTTT.

Ten or more counts support this clonotype. The chain links TRBV5-1 to TRBJ2-1; D ambiguous. The ends were cut back, 7 bases at V and 8 bases at J, with 19 bases in the middle. Germline-derived CDR1 and CDR2 are SGHRS and YFSETQ. The CDR3 is 14 residues long. The CDR3 nucleotides read TGCGCCAGCGGCCCAGGTCCAAACCGCCATGAGCAGTTCTTC. Residues: CASGPGPNRHEQFF.

This clonotype has ten or more counts. The V and J genes are TRBV20-1 and TRBJ2-1, with D possibly being TRBD2 (5 bases). The CDR3 runs to 16 residues. V lost 3 bases to trimming and J lost 0 bases, with 15 bases between them. Germline assignment: CDR1 DFQATT and CDR2 SNEGSKA (reference sequence). The CDR3 region is CSASALVPSSYNEQFF. The CDR3 nucleotides read TGCAGTGCTAGCGCACTAGTCCCGAGCTCCTACAATGAGCAGTTCTTC.

This chain uses TRBV10-2 with TRBJ2-7; 16 bases match TRBD2. Trimming at V came to 7 bases and at J to 7 bases, leaving 7 bases not matched to a gene. Germline CDR1 reads WSHSY; CDR2 reads SAAADI. CDR3 length: 15 residues. This chain's CDR3 is CASTKGLAGGLEQYF. CDR3 coding DNA: TGCGCCAGCACCAAGGGACTAGCGGGGGGGCTTGAGCAGTACTTC.

This clonotype was found many times. The chain has TRBV4-3 and TRBJ2-3; perhaps TRBD2 as D (6 bases). CDR3 length: 17 amino acids. Germline V gene lookup returns CDR1 LGHNA and CDR2 YSLEER. V gave up 6 bases and J gave up 2 bases, with 21 bases separating them. The DNA of the CDR3 is TGCGCCAGCAGTCTTGGGTCCGGGACTTCCCCCACAGATACGCAGTATTTT. It is translated as CASSLGSGTSPTDTQYF.

This clonotype was counted ten times or more. The chain carries TRBV4-3 and TRBJ2-5; TRBD2 matches 12 bases. From germline, CDR1 is LGHNA and CDR2 YSLEER. The CDR3 is 16 residues long. V was clipped by 6 bases and J by 3 bases; unmatched bases: 8. CDR3 in amino acids: CASSQRTSGVEETQYF. The DNA of the CDR3 is TGCGCCAGCAGTCAAAGGACTAGCGGGGTCGAAGAGACCCAGTACTTC.

The sample holds many counts of this clonotype. V is TRBV7-8 and J is TRBJ2-2, with a weak D call TRBD2 (7 bases). The CDR3 has 16 residues. V lost 2 bases, J lost 2 bases, and 12 bases lay in between. Germline V gene lookup returns CDR1 SGHVS and CDR2 FQNEAQ. The CDR3 DNA reads TGTGCCAGCAGCTTAACCGGGGGGCTTAACACCGGGGAGCTGTTTTTT. Translated, it gives CASSLTGGLNTGELFF.

This clonotype was recorded at least ten times. The CDR3: CASTPRVNTGELFF. As DNA, the CDR3 is TGTGCCAGCACCCCGCGGGTGAACACCGGGGAGCTGTTTTTT. The chain employs TRBV6-5 and TRBJ2-2; D may be TRBD2 (5 bases). The CDR3 loop spans 14 amino acids. Germline-derived CDR1 and CDR2 are MNHEY and SVGAGI. The ends were cut back, 7 bases at V and 1 base at J, with 10 bases in the middle.